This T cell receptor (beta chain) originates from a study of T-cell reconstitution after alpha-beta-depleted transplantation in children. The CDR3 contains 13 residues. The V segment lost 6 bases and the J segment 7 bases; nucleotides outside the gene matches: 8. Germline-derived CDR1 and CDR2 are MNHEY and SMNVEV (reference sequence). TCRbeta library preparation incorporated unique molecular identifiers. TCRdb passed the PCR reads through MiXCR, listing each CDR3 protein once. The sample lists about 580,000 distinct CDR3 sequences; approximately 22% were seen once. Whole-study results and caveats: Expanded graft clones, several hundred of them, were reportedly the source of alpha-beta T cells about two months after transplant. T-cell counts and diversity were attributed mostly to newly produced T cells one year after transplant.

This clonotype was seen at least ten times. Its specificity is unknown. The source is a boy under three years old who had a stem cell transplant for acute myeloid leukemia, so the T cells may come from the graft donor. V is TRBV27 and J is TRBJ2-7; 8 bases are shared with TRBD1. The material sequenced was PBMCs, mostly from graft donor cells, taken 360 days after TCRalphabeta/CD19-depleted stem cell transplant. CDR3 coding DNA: TGTGCCAGCAGCCCCAGGGGGCGTAGGGAGCAGTACTTC. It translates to CASSPRGRREQYF.